This is a list of T cell receptor beta chains from one sample in a study of blood T cells in healthy people across ages. Each CDR3 protein gets one entry after TCRdb re-called the 5' RACE reads with MiXCR. This sample has 750,000 to 950,000 distinct CDR3 sequences, with about 27% found just once. The data also belong to a second study, concerning T cells of mothers and their children.

The sample comprised blood. Receptor source: a woman aged 40 to 50 in good health. CDR3s include the opening cysteine and the closing phenylalanine or tryptophan. D genes are given only for firm matches. Rows give clone size only sometimes, using once, few, many, or a class for an expanded clone.

size	V	length	J	D	DNA	CDR3
many	TRBV25-1	15	TRBJ2-5	NA	TGTGCCAGCAGTGAATATGCCGGCAGTCAAGAGACCCAGTACTTC	CASSEYAGSQETQYF
few	TRBV20-1	14	TRBJ1-2	NA	TGCAGTGCTAGAGATTCCGAGTCGGGCTATGGCTACACCTTC	CSARDSESGYGYTF
NA	TRBV7-9	13	TRBJ1-1	NA	TGTGCCAGCAGGGATGCGGGGGACAATGAAGCTTTCTTT	CASRDAGDNEAFF
many	TRBV4-1	15	TRBJ2-7	TRBD1	TGCGCCAGCGGGAACGGACAGGGCCTTCGGGACGAGCAGTACTTC	CASGNGQGLRDEQYF
many	TRBV5-1	17	TRBJ2-3	TRBD1	TGCGCCAGCAGCTTGGCTCCGGCAGGGGGCTCGGTAGATACGCAGTATTTT	CASSLAPAGGSVDTQYF
NA	TRBV20-1	13	TRBJ1-1	NA	TGCAGTGCTAGGGGAGACAGGAACACTGAAGCTTTCTTT	CSARGDRNTEAFF
once	TRBV12-3/TRBV12-4	15	TRBJ2-3	TRBD2	TGTGCCAGCAGTTTCGGCGGGGGGCTTGCGGATACGGAGTATTTT	CASSFGGGLADTEYF
few	TRBV7-2	15	TRBJ1-6	TRBD1	TGTGCCAGCAGGGGCGCGGGGACAGGGAATTCACCCCTCCACTTT	CASRGAGTGNSPLHF
many	TRBV10-3	13	TRBJ2-7	NA	TGTGCCATCGCCGACGGGATTTCCTACGAGCAGTACTTC	CAIADGISYEQYF
NA	TRBV12-3/TRBV12-4	15	TRBJ2-7	TRBD1	TGTGCCAGCAGTTTTTCAGGGACAGGGCTACATGAGCAGTACTTC	CASSFSGTGLHEQYF
few	TRBV27	16	TRBJ1-2	NA	TGTGCCAGCAGGTCCTTTGGGGGGGAGAGAAGCGATGGCTACACCTTC	CASRSFGGERSDGYTF
NA	TRBV29-1	14	TRBJ1-1	NA	TGCAGCGTAGCGGCGGGACGAGGGAACACTGAAGCTTTCTTT	CSVAAGRGNTEAFF
NA	TRBV7-8	16	TRBJ2-1	TRBD1	TGTGCCAGCAGCAAGAGACAGGGGGCAGACTACAATGAGCAGTTCTTC	CASSKRQGADYNEQFF
few	TRBV10-3	16	TRBJ1-1	TRBD1	TGTGCCATCAGTGGACAGGGGAAGGTGGTGGGCACTGAAGCTTTCTTT	CAISGQGKVVGTEAFF
many	TRBV10-3	14	TRBJ2-5	TRBD2	TGTGCCATCAGTGAGTTAGCGGGGGATGAGACCCAGTACTTC	CAISELAGDETQYF
many	TRBV5-1	15	TRBJ2-1	TRBD2	TGCGCCAGCAGCTTGTCTAGCGGGGCGGACAATGAGCAGTTCTTC	CASSLSSGADNEQFF
NA	TRBV20-1	14	TRBJ1-5	TRBD1	TGCAGTGCTAAGCAGGGGGCACGCAATCAGCCCCAGCATTTT	CSAKQGARNQPQHF
once	TRBV10-3	15	TRBJ2-6	NA	TGTGCCATCTACAAGGGGGGCTCTGGGGCCAACGTCCTGACTTTC	CAIYKGGSGANVLTF
NA	TRBV7-2	13	TRBJ1-1	NA	TGTGCCAGCAACTTGGGGGGGCAGGCTGAAGCTTTCTTT	CASNLGGQAEAFF
many	TRBV20-1	16	TRBJ2-5	TRBD2	TGCAGTGCTAGAGCCCGACTAGCGGGGGGGCAAGAGACCCAGTACTTC	CSARARLAGGQETQYF
many	TRBV7-2	17	TRBJ2-3	TRBD2	TGTGCCAGCAGCGGACTAGCGGGGGGATCTAGCACAGATACGCAGTATTTT	CASSGLAGGSSTDTQYF
many	TRBV18	13	TRBJ2-7	TRBD1	TGTGCCAGCTCAGATGGACAGGCCTACGAGCAGTACTTC	CASSDGQAYEQYF
few	TRBV20-1	14	TRBJ2-7	NA	TGCAGTGCTAGAGTACAGGCAAATTTCTACGAGCAGTACTTC	CSARVQANFYEQYF
once	TRBV3-1	14	TRBJ2-4	TRBD2	TGTGCCAGCAGCCAAGGACTAGCCAAAAACAATCAGTACTTC	CASSQGLAKNNQYF
NA	TRBV2	16	TRBJ2-3	TRBD2	TGTGCCAGCATGCCCTCCTCTAGCGGGGGCACAGATACGCAGTATTTT	CASMPSSSGGTDTQYF
many	TRBV25-1	15	TRBJ2-7	NA	TGTGCCAGCAGTGTATCCGGGACTTCCGCGCGGGAGCAGTACTTC	CASSVSGTSAREQYF